Each of the 30 T cell receptor beta chains below was sequenced from the same sample in a study of cytomegalovirus exposure and HLA in healthy donors. PCR employed 60 Vbeta and 13 Jbeta primers. Assay used: immunoSEQ multiplex PCR; TCRdb lists only in-frame clones, some missing. The data show over 110,000 clones, around three quarters seen once. The sequenced sample consisted of PBMCs. These receptors all come from a woman in her thirties or forties in good health and CMV-seropositive.

The rearrangement links TRBV18 to TRBJ2-1; TRBD2 is a possible D gene (6 bases). CDR1 is KGHSH and CDR2 is LQKENI in the germline V gene. The V end was cut by 6 bases, the J end by 4 bases, with 16 bases between. The CDR3 length is 15 residues. Here the CDR3 DNA reads TGTGCCAGCTCCCGCGGGAAGGGTCCATACAATGAGCAGTTCTTC. This translates into CASSRGKGPYNEQFF.

DNA of the CDR3: TGCGCCAGCAGGCCTCCGGGACAGAGAACCGGGGAGCTGTTTTTT. Translated, it gives CASRPPGQRTGELFF. The chain couples TRBV4-1 to TRBJ2-2; TRBD1 matches at 7 bases. CDR3 length equals 15 residues. With V trimmed by 6 bases and J by 5 bases, 9 bases remained unmatched. From germline, CDR1 is MGHRA and CDR2 YSYEKL.

The rearrangement uses TRBV11-2 and TRBJ1-2; no definite D call. V dropped 2 bases and J dropped 4 bases, with 8 bases sitting between them. The length of the CDR3 is 13 residues. Germline CDR1 is SGHAT and CDR2 is FQNNGV. In nucleotides, the CDR3 is TGTGCCAGCAGCTTACCCGCGGCCTATGGCTACACCTTC. This translates into CASSLPAAYGYTF.

This chain uses TRBV6-1 with TRBJ2-7, with 8 bases that match TRBD1. From germline, CDR1 is MNHNS and CDR2 SASEGT. Trimming took 6 bases from V and 2 from J; bases not matched to a gene: 3. The length of the CDR3 is 13 residues. CDR3 nucleotide sequence: TGTGCCAGCAGCTCGGACAGGGCCTACGAGCAGTACTTC. Translated, it gives CASSSDRAYEQYF.

This clone is a singleton in its sample. The V call is TRBV19, the J call TRBJ2-5; D is unclear. This CDR3 comprises 14 residues. With 9 bases removed from V and 1 base from J, the gap between germline ends came to 15 bases. Germline assignment: CDR1 LNHDA and CDR2 SQIVND (reference sequence). This CDR3 reads CASDAGILQETQYF. The CDR3 region has the DNA TGTGCCAGCGACGCAGGAATCCTCCAAGAGACCCAGTACTTC.

This chain uses TRBV5-1 with TRBJ2-7; D remains ambiguous. V was pared by 0 bases and J by 4 bases, with 11 bases between. The V gene's germline CDR1 is SGHRS and CDR2 YFSETQ. This CDR3 contains 14 residues. CDR3 residues: CASSLGLSSYEQYF. CDR3 nucleotide sequence: TGCGCCAGCAGCTTGGGCCTATCTTCGTACGAGCAGTACTTC.

J is TRBJ2-3 and V is TRBV7-3; 9 positions match TRBD2. The CDR3 contains 14 residues. Looked up from germline, CDR1 is SGHTA and CDR2 is FQGTGA. With V trimmed by 2 bases and J by 6 bases, 3 bases remained unmatched. The CDR3 DNA follows: TGTGCCAGCAGCTTAGCGGGAGGGTCGGATACGCAGTATTTT. Translating gives CASSLAGGSDTQYF.

V and J are TRBV2 and TRBJ2-1; D is possibly TRBD2 (6 bases). The V gene's germline CDR1 is SNHLY and CDR2 FYNNEI. V lost 6 bases and J 15 bases, leaving 21 bases between the germline ends. The CDR3 length is 13 residues. CDR3 protein: CASSRGNLGEVFF. CDR3 sequence (DNA): TGTGCCAGCAGCCGAGGGAATTTAGGGGAGGTGTTCTTC. Filled out from reference TRBV2 and TRBJ2-1, the complete variable domain reads EPEVTQTPSHQVTQMGQEVILRCVPISNHLYFYWYRQILGQKVEFLVSFYNNEISEKSEIFDDQFSVERPDGSNFTLKIRSTKLEDSAMYFCASSRGNLGEVFFGPGTRLTVL.

This clone appeared a few times. The chain has TRBV5-6 and TRBJ1-1, with 7 positions matching TRBD1. The ends lost 1 base at V and 4 bases at J; junction bases unmatched: 4. The CDR3 is made up of 14 amino acids. Germline CDR1 SGHDT, CDR2 YYEEEE. The CDR3 here is CASSLTGESTEAFF. CDR3 nucleotides: TGTGCCAGCAGCTTGACAGGGGAGAGCACTGAAGCTTTCTTT.

With respect to this clone: An end of the junction does not agree with germline; a read error may underlie this. This chain uses TRBV7-7 with TRBJ2-5; D may be TRBD2 (5 bases). CDR3 length equals 17 residues. Germline CDR1 SSHAT, CDR2 FNYEAQ (reference sequence). In DNA, the CDR3 is TGTGCTAGCAGCTTAAACCACGACTGGACTCGGGGAGAGACCCAGTACTTC. This sequence encodes CASSLNHDWTRGETQYF.

The chain is built from TRBV21-1 and TRBJ1-3. TRBV21-1 is designated a pseudogene. The CDR3 sequence is 16 residues long. Here the CDR3 reads CASSKLVPAEGNTIYF. CDR3 coding DNA: TGTGCCAGCAGCAAATTGGTCCCAGCGGAAGGAAACACCATATATTTT.

Remarks on this clone: One end of the junction varies from germline; a read error may be responsible. The CDR3 reads CASSLGAGEETQYF. In DNA form, the CDR3 reads TGTGCTAGCAGCTTAGGGGCGGGCGAAGAGACCCAGTACTTC. The gene calls are TRBV7-7 and TRBJ2-5, with D tentatively TRBD1 or TRBD2 (5 bases each). The germline gives CDR1 SSHAT, CDR2 FNYEAQ (reference sequence). The CDR3 contains 14 residues.

V and J are TRBV18 and TRBJ2-1, with D uncertain. The germline CDR1 and CDR2 sequences are KGHSH and LQKENI. CDR3 length equals 13 residues. V was clipped by 4 bases and J by 6 bases, with 10 bases between them. CDR3 region: CASSRGSGNEQFF. The CDR3 bases are TGTGCCAGCTCACGTGGGTCGGGCAATGAGCAGTTCTTC.

This rearrangement joins TRBV30 to TRBJ1-2; TRBD1 might be the D (6 bases). This CDR3 spans 20 amino acids. Germline CDR1 is GTSNPN and CDR2 is SVGIG (reference sequence). Trimming removed 2 bases from V and 0 bases from J, with 28 bases in between. CDR3 in DNA: TGTGCCTGGAGTCAGGATCGTCCGGGACAACACACCTTTACTAACTATGGCTACACCTTC. Its translation is CAWSQDRPGQHTFTNYGYTF.

The chain combines TRBV2 with TRBJ2-3; D perhaps matches TRBD1 (6 bases). The germline V and J ends were trimmed by 5 bases and 3 bases, with 9 bases remaining between them. Germline CDR1 reads SNHLY; CDR2 reads FYNNEI. This CDR3 spans 13 amino acids. This chain's CDR3 is CASSLTGTDTQYF. The CDR3, as DNA: TGTGCCAGCAGTTTAACAGGGACAGATACGCAGTATTTT.

This CDR3 is CASSLHGGPTYEQYF. The CDR3 DNA reads as TGTGCCAGCAGCTTACACGGGGGGCCTACCTACGAGCAGTACTTC. The V call is TRBV7-2, the J call TRBJ2-7; D possibly corresponds to TRBD2 (7 bases). The length of the CDR3 is 15 residues. Trimming cost V 2 bases and J 2 bases, with 13 bases left between them. Germline CDR1 SGHTA, CDR2 FQGNSA. Looking up the rest from reference TRBV7-2 and TRBJ2-7 gives the full variable domain: GAGVSQSPSNKVTEKGKDVELRCDPISGHTALYWYRQSLGQGLEFLIYFQGNSAPDKSGLPSDRFSAERTGGSVSTLTIQRTQQEDSAVYLCASSLHGGPTYEQYFGPGTRLTVT.

This chain connects TRBV7-2 to TRBJ2-5, with TRBD2 matching over 8 bases. The CDR3 consists of 15 residues. The germline V gene has CDR1 SGHTA and CDR2 FQGNSA. J was trimmed by 7 bases and V by 2 bases; bases with no gene match: 9. Written as DNA, the CDR3 is TGTGCCAGCAGCTTAATGGAAGGACTAGCTGGGACCCAGTACTTC. Amino acid sequence: CASSLMEGLAGTQYF.

The chain is built from TRBV7-6 and TRBJ1-3; D unclear. The V gene's germline CDR1 is SGHVS and CDR2 FNYEAQ. The CDR3 runs 14 residues. V gave up 6 bases and J gave up 0 bases, with 9 bases separating them. As DNA, the CDR3 is TGTGCCAGCAGTCTACAGAGCTCTGGAAACACCATATATTTT. It translates to CASSLQSSGNTIYF.

J is TRBJ2-1 and V is TRBV27, with 12 nucleotides matching TRBD2. Germline-derived CDR1 and CDR2 are MNHEY and SMNVEV (reference sequence). V lost 6 bases, J lost 10 bases, and 7 bases stayed unmatched. This CDR3 region has 14 residues. The CDR3 is CASSPGTSGWEQFF. In DNA, the CDR3 is TGTGCCAGCAGCCCCGGGACTAGCGGGTGGGAGCAGTTCTTC.

The V call is TRBV19, the J call TRBJ2-1, with 8 bases matching TRBD2. The germline CDR1 and CDR2 sequences are LNHDA and SQIVND (reference sequence). The V gene end was trimmed by 2 bases and the J gene end by 4 bases; junction bases not matched to a gene: 4. CDR3 size: 15 residues. CDR3 protein: CASSIFSGMYNEQFF. CDR3 sequence (DNA): TGTGCCAGTAGTATATTTAGCGGGATGTACAATGAGCAGTTCTTC.

The J gene is TRBJ2-5, the V gene TRBV29-1; unclear D gene. The end of the DNA is better explained by TRBJ2-7, so the J call may be wrong. Germline CDR1 is SQVTM and CDR2 is ANQGSEA. The CDR3 totals 11 residues. CDR3 in amino acids: CSVESSYEQYF. The CDR3 DNA reads as TGCAGCGTTGAATCCTCCTACGAGCAGTACTTC.

The rearrangement joins TRBV10-3 to TRBJ2-1; 11 bases align to TRBD2. The CDR3 totals 16 residues. The trim removed 4 bases at V and 1 base at J, leaving 3 bases unmatched. Per germline, CDR1 ENHRY and CDR2 SYGVKD. The CDR3 region is CAISVIAGGSYNEQFF. The CDR3 coding sequence is TGTGCCATCAGTGTGATAGCGGGAGGGTCCTACAATGAGCAGTTCTTC.

This clone was seen a few times. The V gene is TRBV7-9, the J gene TRBJ1-6; D perhaps matches TRBD1 (6 bases). CDR3 size: 16 residues. Germline loops: CDR1 SEHNR, CDR2 FQNEAQ (reference sequence). Trimming took off 3 bases at V and 9 bases at J, with 18 bases between the two ends. CDR3 amino acids: CASSLATGGGGSPLHF. The CDR3 DNA is TGTGCCAGCAGCTTGGCAACAGGTGGGGGCGGTTCACCCCTCCACTTT.

This clone was observed a few times. The J gene is TRBJ2-3, the V gene TRBV4-2; 9 positions match TRBD2. The J segment lost 5 bases and the V segment lost 8 bases, leaving 11 bases of the junction unmatched. This CDR3 comprises 15 residues. CDR1 is LGHNA, CDR2 YNFKEQ, per germline. CDR3 region: CASGEAGGPQDTQYF. DNA of the CDR3: TGTGCCAGCGGGGAAGCGGGAGGTCCTCAAGATACGCAGTATTTT.

V is TRBV20-1 and J is TRBJ1-3; no reliable D call. Deletions cut 6 bases from V and 4 bases from J, with 7 bases between. Germline V gives CDR1 DFQATT, CDR2 SNEGSKA (reference sequence). The CDR3 length is 11 residues. The CDR3 DNA reads as TGCAGTGCCGGAGGGGGAAACACCATATATTTT. This translates into CSAGGGNTIYF.

The genes are TRBV7-2 and TRBJ2-1, with TRBD2 identical over 13 bases. Germline assignment: CDR1 SGHTA and CDR2 FQGNSA. V lost 3 bases and J lost 7; bases outside the gene matches: 3. The CDR3 extends over 15 amino acids. The CDR3 spells CASSLTSGRLNEQFF. The CDR3 DNA sequence: TGTGCCAGCAGCTTGACTAGCGGGAGGCTTAATGAGCAGTTCTTC.

V and J are TRBV18 and TRBJ1-4; D may be TRBD1 (6 bases). CDR1 KGHSH and CDR2 LQKENI come from the germline V gene. Trimming removed 3 bases from V and 4 bases from J, with 9 bases in between. This CDR3 has 14 amino acids. This chain's CDR3 is CASSPRTDNEKLFF. Written as DNA, the CDR3 is TGTGCCAGCTCACCTCGGACAGATAATGAAAAACTGTTTTTT.

J is TRBJ2-2 and V is TRBV5-1, with 7 bases fitting TRBD1. V dropped 3 bases and J dropped 3; count of bases not matched to a gene: 5. This CDR3 comprises 15 residues. Per germline, CDR1 SGHRS and CDR2 YFSETQ. This CDR3 reads CASSSGDRYTGELFF. The CDR3 bases are TGCGCCAGCAGCTCCGGGGACAGATACACCGGGGAGCTGTTTTTT.

This chain joins TRBV7-9 and TRBJ2-5; 8 bases fit TRBD1. The V gene end was trimmed by 5 bases and the J gene end by 3 bases; junction bases not matched to a gene: 5. There are 14 residues in the CDR3. Germline assignment: CDR1 SEHNR and CDR2 FQNEAQ (reference sequence). The CDR3 reads CASSTTGAEETQYF. CDR3 coding DNA: TGTGCCAGCAGCACGACAGGGGCGGAAGAGACCCAGTACTTC.

The rearrangement joins TRBV6-1 to TRBJ2-3, with TRBD1 matching 9 bases. Looked up from germline, CDR1 is MNHNS and CDR2 is SASEGT. V shed 4 bases, J shed 4 bases, and the junction held 3 bases outside the gene matches. This CDR3 has 14 amino acids. CDR3 coding DNA: TGTGCCAGCAGTGTGGGACAGGGTGCAGATACGCAGTATTTT. Its protein product is CASSVGQGADTQYF.